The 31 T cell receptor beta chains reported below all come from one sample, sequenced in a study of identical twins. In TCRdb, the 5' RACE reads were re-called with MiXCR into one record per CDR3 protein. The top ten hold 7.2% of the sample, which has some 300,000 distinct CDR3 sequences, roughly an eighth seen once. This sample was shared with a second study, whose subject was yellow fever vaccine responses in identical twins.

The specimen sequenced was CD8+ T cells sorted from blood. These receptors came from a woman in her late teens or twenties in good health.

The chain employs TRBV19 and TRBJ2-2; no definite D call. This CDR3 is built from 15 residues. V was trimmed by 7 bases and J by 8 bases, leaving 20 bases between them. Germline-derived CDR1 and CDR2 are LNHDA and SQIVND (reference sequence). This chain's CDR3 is CASNELSRLAGELFF. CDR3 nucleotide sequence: TGTGCCAGTAACGAGCTGTCTAGGTTGGCTGGGGAGCTGTTTTTT. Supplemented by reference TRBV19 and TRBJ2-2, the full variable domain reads DGGITQSPKYLFRKEGQNVTLSCEQNLNHDAMYWYRQDPGQGLRLIYYSQIVNDFQKGDIAEGYSVSREKKESFPLTVTSAQKNPTAFYLCASNELSRLAGELFFGEGSRLTVL.

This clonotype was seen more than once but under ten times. The CDR3 spells CASSQGRGQQETQYF. CDR3 DNA: TGCGCCAGCAGCCAAGGGCGTGGACAGCAAGAGACCCAGTACTTC. The chain recombines TRBV4-1 with TRBJ2-5; weak D call: TRBD1 (6 bases). There are 15 residues in the CDR3. Trimming removed 1 base from V and 2 bases from J, with 11 bases in between. Germline CDR1 reads MGHRA; CDR2 reads YSYEKL.

Here the CDR3 reads CAIWKQGGTDTQYF. The CDR3, as DNA: TGTGCCATCTGGAAACAGGGAGGGACAGATACGCAGTATTTT. This chain joins TRBV2 and TRBJ2-3; D possibly corresponds to TRBD2 (7 bases). Germline V gene sequence: CDR1 SNHLY, CDR2 FYNNEI. Trimming took 10 bases from V and 3 from J, leaving 17 bases between them. The CDR3 has 14 amino acids.

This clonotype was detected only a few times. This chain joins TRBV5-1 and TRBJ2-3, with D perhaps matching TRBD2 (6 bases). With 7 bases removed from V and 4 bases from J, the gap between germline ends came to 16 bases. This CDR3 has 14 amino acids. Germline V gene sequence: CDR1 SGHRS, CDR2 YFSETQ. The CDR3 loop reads CASAGREKADTQYF. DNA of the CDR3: TGCGCCAGCGCCGGCCGGGAGAAGGCAGATACGCAGTATTTT.

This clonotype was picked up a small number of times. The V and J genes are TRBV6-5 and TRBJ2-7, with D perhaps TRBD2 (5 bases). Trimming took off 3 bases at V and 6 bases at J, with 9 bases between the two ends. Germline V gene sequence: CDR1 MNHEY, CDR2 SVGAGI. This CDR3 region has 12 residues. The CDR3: CASSYEGSEQYF. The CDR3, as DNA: TGTGCCAGCAGTTATGAGGGTTCCGAGCAGTACTTC.

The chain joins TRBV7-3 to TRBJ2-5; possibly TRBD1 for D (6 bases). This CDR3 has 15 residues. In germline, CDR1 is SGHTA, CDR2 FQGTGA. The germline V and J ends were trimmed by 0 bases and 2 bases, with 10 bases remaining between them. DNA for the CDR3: TGTGCCAGCAGCTTAACCGGACAGTTACAAGAGACCCAGTACTTC. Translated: CASSLTGQLQETQYF.

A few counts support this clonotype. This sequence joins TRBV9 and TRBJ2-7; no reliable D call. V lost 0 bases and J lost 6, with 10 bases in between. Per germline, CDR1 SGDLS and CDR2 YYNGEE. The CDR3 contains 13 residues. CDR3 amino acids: CASSVVETSEQYF. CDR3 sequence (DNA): TGTGCCAGCAGCGTAGTGGAGACATCCGAGCAGTACTTC.

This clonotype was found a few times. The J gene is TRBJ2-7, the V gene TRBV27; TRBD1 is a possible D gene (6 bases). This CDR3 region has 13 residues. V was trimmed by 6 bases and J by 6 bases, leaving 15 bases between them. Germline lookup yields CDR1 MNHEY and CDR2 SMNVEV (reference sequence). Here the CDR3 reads CASRRGGSGEQYV. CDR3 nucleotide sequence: TGTGCCAGCAGGCGTGGGGGCTCAGGCGAGCAGTACGTC.

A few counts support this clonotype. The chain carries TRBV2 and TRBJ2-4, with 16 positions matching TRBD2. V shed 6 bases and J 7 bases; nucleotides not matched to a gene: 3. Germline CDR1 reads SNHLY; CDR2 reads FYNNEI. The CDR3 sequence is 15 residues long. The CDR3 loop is CASSGTSGGGNIQYF. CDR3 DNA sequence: TGTGCCAGCAGCGGGACTAGCGGGGGGGGGAACATTCAGTACTTC.

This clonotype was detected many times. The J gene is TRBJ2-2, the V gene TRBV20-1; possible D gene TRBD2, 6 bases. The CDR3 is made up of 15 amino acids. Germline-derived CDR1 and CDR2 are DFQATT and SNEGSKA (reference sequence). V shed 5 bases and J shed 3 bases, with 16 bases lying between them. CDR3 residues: CSARGFQGDTGELFF. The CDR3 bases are TGCAGTGCTCGGGGGTTTCAGGGTGACACCGGGGAGCTGTTTTTT.

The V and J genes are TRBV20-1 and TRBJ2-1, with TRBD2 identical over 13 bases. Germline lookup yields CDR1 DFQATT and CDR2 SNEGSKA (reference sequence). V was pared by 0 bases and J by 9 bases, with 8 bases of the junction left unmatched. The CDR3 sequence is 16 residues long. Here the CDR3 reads CSARETGTSGIGEQFF. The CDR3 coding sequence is TGCAGTGCTAGAGAAACAGGGACTAGCGGGATTGGTGAGCAGTTCTTC.

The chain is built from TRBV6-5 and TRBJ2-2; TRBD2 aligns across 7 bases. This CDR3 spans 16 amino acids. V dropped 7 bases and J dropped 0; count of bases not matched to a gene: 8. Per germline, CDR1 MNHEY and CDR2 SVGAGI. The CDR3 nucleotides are TGTGCCAGCATTTATCACCTAGCGGCGAACACCGGGGAGCTGTTTTTT. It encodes CASIYHLAANTGELFF.

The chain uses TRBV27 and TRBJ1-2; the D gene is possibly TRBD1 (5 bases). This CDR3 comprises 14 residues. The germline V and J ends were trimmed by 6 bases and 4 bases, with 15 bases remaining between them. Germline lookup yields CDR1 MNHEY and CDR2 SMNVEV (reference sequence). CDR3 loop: CASRDSGAVYGYTF. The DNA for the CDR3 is TGTGCCAGCAGGGATAGCGGGGCGGTCTATGGCTACACCTTC.

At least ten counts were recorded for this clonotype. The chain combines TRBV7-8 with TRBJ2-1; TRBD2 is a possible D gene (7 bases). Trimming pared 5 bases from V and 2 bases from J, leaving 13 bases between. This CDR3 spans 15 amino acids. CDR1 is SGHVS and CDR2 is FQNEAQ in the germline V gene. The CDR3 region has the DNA TGTGCCAGCAGCCTAGGGGGGGGCCCCTACAATGAGCAGTTCTTC. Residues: CASSLGGGPYNEQFF.

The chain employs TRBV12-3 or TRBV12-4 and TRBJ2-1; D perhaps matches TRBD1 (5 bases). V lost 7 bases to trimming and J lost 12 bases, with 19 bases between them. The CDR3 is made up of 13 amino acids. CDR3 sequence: CASTLPQRQGQFF. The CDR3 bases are TGTGCCAGCACCTTACCCCAAAGGCAGGGGCAGTTCTTC.

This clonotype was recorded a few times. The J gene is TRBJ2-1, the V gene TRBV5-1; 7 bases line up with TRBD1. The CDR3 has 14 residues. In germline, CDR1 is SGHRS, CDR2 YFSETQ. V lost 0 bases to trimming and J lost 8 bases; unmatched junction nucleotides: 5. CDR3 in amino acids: CASSLEGAGDEQFF. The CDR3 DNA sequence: TGCGCCAGCAGCTTGGAGGGGGCGGGCGATGAGCAGTTCTTC. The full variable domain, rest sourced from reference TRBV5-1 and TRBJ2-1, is KAGVTQTPRYLIKTRGQQVTLSCSPISGHRSVSWYQQTPGQGLQFLFEYFSETQRNKGNFPGRFSGRQFSNSRSEMNVSTLELGDSALYLCASSLEGAGDEQFFGPGTRLTVL.

CDR3 amino acids: CASSFMGVTGELFF. The CDR3 coding sequence is TGTGCCAGCAGTTTTATGGGGGTCACCGGGGAGCTGTTTTTT. This chain uses TRBV27 with TRBJ2-2; D might be TRBD1 or TRBD2, each matching 5 bases. Germline CDR1 is MNHEY and CDR2 is SMNVEV (reference sequence). This CDR3 comprises 14 residues. With 3 bases removed from V and 4 bases from J, the gap between germline ends came to 9 bases.

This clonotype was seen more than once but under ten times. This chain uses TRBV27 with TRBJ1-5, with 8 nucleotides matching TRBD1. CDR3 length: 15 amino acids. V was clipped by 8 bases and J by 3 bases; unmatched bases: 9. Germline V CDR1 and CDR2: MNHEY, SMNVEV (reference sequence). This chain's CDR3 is CASAITGGVNQPQHF. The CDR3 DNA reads TGTGCCAGCGCGATTACAGGGGGAGTCAATCAGCCCCAGCATTTT.

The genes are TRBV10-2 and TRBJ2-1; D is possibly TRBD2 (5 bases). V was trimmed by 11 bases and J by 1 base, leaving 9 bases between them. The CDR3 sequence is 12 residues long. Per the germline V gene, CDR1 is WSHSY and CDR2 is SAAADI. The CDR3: CAGRTSYNEQFF. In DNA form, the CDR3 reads TGCGCCGGAAGGACTTCCTACAATGAGCAGTTCTTC.

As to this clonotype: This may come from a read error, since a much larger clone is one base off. The CDR3 region has the DNA TGTGCCAGCAGCGAGGGACTGGATGCCAAAAACATTCAGTACTTC. Amino acids: CASSEGLDAKNIQYF. This sequence joins TRBV12-3 or TRBV12-4 and TRBJ2-4; tentative D call: TRBD2 (6 bases). The CDR3 is 15 residues long. The V gene lost 6 bases and the J gene lost 1 base, with 13 bases spanning the gap.

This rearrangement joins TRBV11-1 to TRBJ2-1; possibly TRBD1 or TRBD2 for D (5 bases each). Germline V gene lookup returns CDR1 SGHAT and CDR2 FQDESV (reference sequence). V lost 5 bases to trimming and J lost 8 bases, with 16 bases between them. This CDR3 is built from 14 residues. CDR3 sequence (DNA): TGTGCCAGCAGCCCCTCCGCTGGGGGTGATGAGCAGTTCTTC. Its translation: CASSPSAGGDEQFF.

CDR3 sequence reads: CASSGITSGGAVNEQYV. CDR3 nucleotides: TGTGCCAGCAGCGGAATCACTAGCGGGGGGGCTGTGAACGAGCAGTACGTC. The rearrangement links TRBV28 to TRBJ2-7; 13 nucleotides agree with TRBD2. J lost 5 bases, V lost 6 bases, and 13 bases had no gene match. The CDR3 covers 17 residues. Germline CDR1 MDHEN, CDR2 SYDVKM.

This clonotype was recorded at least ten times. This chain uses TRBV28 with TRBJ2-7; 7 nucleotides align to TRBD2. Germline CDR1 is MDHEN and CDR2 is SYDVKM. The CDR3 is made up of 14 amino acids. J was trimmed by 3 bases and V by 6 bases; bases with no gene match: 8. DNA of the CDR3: TGTGCCAGCAGCACGGATGCGGGAGTCTACGAGCAGTACGTC. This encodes CASSTDAGVYEQYV.

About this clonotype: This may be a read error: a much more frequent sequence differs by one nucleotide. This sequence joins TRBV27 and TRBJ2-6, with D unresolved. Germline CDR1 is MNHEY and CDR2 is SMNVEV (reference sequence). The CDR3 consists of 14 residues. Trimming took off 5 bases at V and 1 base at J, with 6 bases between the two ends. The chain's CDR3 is CASSVTSGANVLTF. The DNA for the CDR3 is TGTGCCAGCAGTGTGACTTCTGGGGCCAACGTCCTGACTTTC.

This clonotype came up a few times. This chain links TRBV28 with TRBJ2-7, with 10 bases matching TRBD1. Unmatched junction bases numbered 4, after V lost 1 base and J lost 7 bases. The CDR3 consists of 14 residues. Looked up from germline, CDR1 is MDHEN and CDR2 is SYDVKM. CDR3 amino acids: CASSLFLGQGEQYV. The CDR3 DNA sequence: TGTGCCAGCAGTTTATTCCTGGGACAGGGGGAGCAGTACGTC.

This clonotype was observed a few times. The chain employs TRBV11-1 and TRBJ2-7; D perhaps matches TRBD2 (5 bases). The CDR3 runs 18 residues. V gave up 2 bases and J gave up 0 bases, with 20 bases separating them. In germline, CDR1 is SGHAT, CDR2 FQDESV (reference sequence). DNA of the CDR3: TGTGCCAGCAGCTTACTGATCGGACTGGGTCCTAGCTCCTACGAGCAGTACTTC. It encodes CASSLLIGLGPSSYEQYF. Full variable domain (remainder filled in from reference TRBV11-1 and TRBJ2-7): EAEVAQSPRYKITEKSQAVAFWCDPISGHATLYWYRQILGQGPELLVQFQDESVVDDSQLPKDRFSAERLKGVDSTLKIQPAELGDSAMYLCASSLLIGLGPSSYEQYFGPGTRLTVT.

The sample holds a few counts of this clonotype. CDR3 loop: CASSPRRDNEQFF. CDR3 bases: TGTGCCAGCTCACCACGCAGGGATAATGAGCAGTTCTTC. This sequence joins TRBV18 and TRBJ2-1, with a tentative D call TRBD1 (5 bases). The CDR3 runs to 13 residues. CDR1 is KGHSH, CDR2 LQKENI, per germline. Trimming pared 1 base from V and 7 bases from J, leaving 8 bases between.

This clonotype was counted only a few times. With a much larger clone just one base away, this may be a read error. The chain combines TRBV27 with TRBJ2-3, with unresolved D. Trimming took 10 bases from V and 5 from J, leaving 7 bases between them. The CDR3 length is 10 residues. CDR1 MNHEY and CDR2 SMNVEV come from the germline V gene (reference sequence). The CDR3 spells CATLGDTQYF. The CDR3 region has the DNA TGTGCCACCCTGGGAGATACGCAGTATTTT.

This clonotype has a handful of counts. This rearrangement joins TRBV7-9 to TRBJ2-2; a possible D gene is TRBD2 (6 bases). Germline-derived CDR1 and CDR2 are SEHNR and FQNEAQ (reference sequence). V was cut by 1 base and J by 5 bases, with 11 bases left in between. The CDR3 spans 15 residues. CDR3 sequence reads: CASSLEASVTGELFF. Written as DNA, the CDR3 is TGTGCCAGCAGCTTAGAGGCTAGCGTGACCGGGGAGCTGTTTTTT.

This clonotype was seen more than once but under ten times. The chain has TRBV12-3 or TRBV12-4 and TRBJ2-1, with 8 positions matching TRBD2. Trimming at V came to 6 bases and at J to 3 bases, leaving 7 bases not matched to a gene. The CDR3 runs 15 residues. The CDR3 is CASSSLAGVYNEQFF. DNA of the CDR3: TGTGCCAGCAGCTCTCTAGCGGGCGTCTACAATGAGCAGTTCTTC.

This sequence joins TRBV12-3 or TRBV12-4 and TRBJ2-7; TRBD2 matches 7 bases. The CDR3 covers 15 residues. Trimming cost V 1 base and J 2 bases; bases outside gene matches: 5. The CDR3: CASSLGPSGPYEQYF. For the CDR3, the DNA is TGTGCCAGCAGTTTAGGCCCTAGCGGCCCCTACGAGCAGTACTTC.